These 30 T cell receptor beta chains originate from one sample sequenced in a study of blood T cell repertoires in COVID-19. Assay: immunoSEQ multiplex PCR; the TCRdb copy retains only in-frame clones and omits some. The profile covers a few hundred thousand clones, with roughly 88% appearing a single time and less than 3.5% taken by the ten largest. The sample comprised peripheral blood. Receptors originate from a woman in her twenties or thirties with COVID-19, enrolled during active disease.

Here the CDR3 DNA reads TGTGCCAGCAGTCTGATGAGGGTGAACACTGAAGCTTTCTTT. Translation gives CASSLMRVNTEAFF. The chain links TRBV28 to TRBJ1-1, with D hard to call. From germline, CDR1 is MDHEN and CDR2 SYDVKM. The V gene lost 5 bases and the J gene lost 0 bases, with 10 bases spanning the gap. The CDR3 is made up of 14 amino acids.

The chain carries TRBV6-5 and TRBJ2-1, with TRBD2 identical over 9 bases. V dropped 4 bases and J dropped 3; count of bases not matched to a gene: 7. Germline CDR1 and CDR2: MNHEY and SVGAGI. The CDR3 spans 16 residues. The CDR3 DNA is TGTGCCAGCAGTTGGATGACTAGCGGTTACTACAATGAGCAGTTCTTC. Translating gives CASSWMTSGYYNEQFF.

The chain combines TRBV11-1 with TRBJ2-7; 8 bases agree with TRBD1. CDR1 and CDR2 (germline): SGHAT, FQDESV (reference sequence). This CDR3 spans 14 amino acids. V shed 5 bases and J 3 bases; nucleotides not matched to a gene: 6. Here the CDR3 DNA reads TGTGCCAGCAGCCGGGACAGGACCTACTACGAGCAGTACTTC. It is translated as CASSRDRTYYEQYF. The variable domain in full, completed from reference TRBV11-1 and TRBJ2-7, reads EAEVAQSPRYKITEKSQAVAFWCDPISGHATLYWYRQILGQGPELLVQFQDESVVDDSQLPKDRFSAERLKGVDSTLKIQPAELGDSAMYLCASSRDRTYYEQYFGPGTRLTVT.

This clone was detected only a few times. In DNA form, the CDR3 reads TGCGCCAGCAGCGACCGGACAGGGCTCAATTCACCCCTCCACTTT. It yields the protein CASSDRTGLNSPLHF. The chain uses TRBV5-1 and TRBJ1-6; 8 nucleotides match TRBD1. V lost 4 bases, J lost 7 bases, and 7 bases stayed unmatched. This CDR3 is built from 15 residues. The germline V gene encodes CDR1 SGHRS and CDR2 YFSETQ.

A single count supports this clone. The V gene is TRBV18, the J gene TRBJ2-3; D is perhaps TRBD1 (5 bases). Trimming pared 5 bases from V and 5 bases from J, leaving 14 bases between. Germline CDR1 and CDR2: KGHSH and LQKENI. CDR3 length: 14 amino acids. The CDR3 region is CASSNLGVKDTQYF. DNA for the CDR3: TGTGCCAGCTCAAATTTAGGGGTGAAAGATACGCAGTATTTT.

This chain connects TRBV5-1 to TRBJ1-4, with TRBD1 as a possible D gene (5 bases). CDR1 SGHRS and CDR2 YFSETQ come from the germline V gene. This CDR3 is 15 amino acids long. V was shortened by 1 base and J by 8 bases, with 15 bases between the two germline ends. CDR3 in DNA: TGCGCCAGCAGCTTGTGGGACCGGGAGGAAGAAAAACTGTTTTTT. This encodes CASSLWDREEEKLFF.

The gene calls are TRBV10-1 and TRBJ1-5; 7 nucleotides align to TRBD1. The CDR3 loop spans 13 amino acids. Trimming took 6 bases from V and 5 from J; bases not matched to a gene: 4. CDR1 is WNHNN, CDR2 SYGVQD, per germline (reference sequence). CDR3: CASRTGPDQPQHF. CDR3 DNA sequence: TGCGCCAGCAGGACAGGGCCCGATCAGCCCCAGCATTTT.

This chain joins TRBV28 and TRBJ1-2; 10 bases agree with TRBD1. The J segment lost 8 bases and the V segment lost 7 bases, leaving 16 bases of the junction unmatched. The CDR3 runs 16 residues. Germline V gene data show CDR1 as MDHEN and CDR2 as SYDVKM. The CDR3 nucleotides are TGTGCCAGCACCCTTAAACCCGGCGTGACAGGGGGCGGCTACACCTTC. Its protein product is CASTLKPGVTGGGYTF.

CDR3 in DNA: TGTGCCAGCAGTGGAGTAGGCTCTGGAAACACCATATATTTT. Translating gives CASSGVGSGNTIYF. The chain is built from TRBV28 and TRBJ1-3; no reliable D call. Trimming took 5 bases from V and 0 from J, leaving 8 bases between them. CDR1 MDHEN and CDR2 SYDVKM come from the germline V gene. The CDR3 length is 14 residues.

V gene TRBV5-1 combines with J gene TRBJ2-4; TRBD2 aligns across 7 bases. This CDR3 contains 15 residues. The V and J ends lost 3 bases and 5 bases, in that order; junction bases with no gene match: 8. The germline gives CDR1 SGHRS, CDR2 YFSETQ. The CDR3 bases are TGCGCCAGCAGCTGGGGGGGAGGTCCGGAAAACATTCAGTACTTC. This codes for CASSWGGGPENIQYF. Full variable domain (remainder filled in from reference TRBV5-1 and TRBJ2-4): KAGVTQTPRYLIKTRGQQVTLSCSPISGHRSVSWYQQTPGQGLQFLFEYFSETQRNKGNFPGRFSGRQFSNSRSEMNVSTLELGDSALYLCASSWGGGPENIQYFGAGTRLSVL.

A single count supports this clone. V gene TRBV19 combines with J gene TRBJ1-3; D is perhaps TRBD1 (6 bases). Germline V CDR1 and CDR2: LNHDA, SQIVND (reference sequence). Trimming shortened V by 4 bases and J by 3 bases, and 19 bases separated the two germline ends. This CDR3 is built from 17 residues. DNA for the CDR3: TGTGCCAGTAGTAGCAAACGGACAGCAAGCCATGGAAACACCATATATTTT. Its translation is CASSSKRTASHGNTIYF.

The J gene is TRBJ1-2, the V gene TRBV19; D remains unclear. Germline V gives CDR1 LNHDA, CDR2 SQIVND (reference sequence). The CDR3 contains 15 residues. Trimming left V 5 bases short and J 4 bases short, with 17 bases between. CDR3 loop: CASSLGLGGFYGYTF. The CDR3 DNA reads TGTGCCAGTAGTTTAGGGCTAGGAGGATTCTATGGCTACACCTTC.

The V call is TRBV10-3, the J call TRBJ1-1; 9 bases are shared with TRBD1. The CDR3 is 18 amino acids. Germline V gene data show CDR1 as ENHRY and CDR2 as SYGVKD. Unmatched junction bases numbered 17, after V lost 6 bases and J lost 3 bases. CDR3 sequence: CAIREVGTGRGRDTEAFF. CDR3 nucleotides: TGTGCCATCAGAGAAGTCGGGACAGGGCGAGGGAGGGACACTGAAGCTTTCTTT.

V usage is TRBV7-6 and J usage is TRBJ1-1; 9 bases line up with TRBD1. The CDR3 sequence is 14 residues long. Germline lookup yields CDR1 SGHVS and CDR2 FNYEAQ. Germline trimming cut 6 bases from V and 4 bases from J; bases unmatched to any gene: 6. The CDR3 here is CASRLTGGVTEAFF. In DNA form, the CDR3 reads TGTGCCAGCAGGCTAACAGGGGGCGTCACTGAAGCTTTCTTT.

J is TRBJ1-1 and V is TRBV15; 8 nucleotides match TRBD1. The CDR3 length is 17 residues. V lost 3 bases to trimming and J lost 1 base; unmatched junction nucleotides: 10. CDR1 and CDR2 from the germline V gene are LNHNV and YYDKDF (reference sequence). The CDR3, as DNA: TGTGCCACCAGCAGGGACAGGGAAGTTGCTACGAACACTGAAGCTTTCTTT. The encoded protein is CATSRDREVATNTEAFF.

The CDR3: CVRSLAGTPGYEQYF. The CDR3 DNA sequence: TGTGTCAGAAGCTTAGCAGGGACTCCCGGCTACGAGCAGTACTTC. V gene TRBV7-5 combines with J gene TRBJ2-7; the D call TRBD2 from the table was never checked on the DNA. TRBV7-5 is designated a pseudogene. The CDR3 runs 15 residues.

The chain has TRBV5-1 and TRBJ2-1; TRBD1 might be the D (6 bases). Germline V gene data show CDR1 as SGHRS and CDR2 as YFSETQ. This CDR3 region has 15 residues. V lost 2 bases to trimming and J lost 4 bases, with 13 bases between them. This CDR3 is CASSFGTSQYNEQFF. The CDR3 DNA follows: TGCGCCAGCAGCTTTGGGACAAGCCAATACAATGAGCAGTTCTTC.

The chain recombines TRBV10-3 with TRBJ2-1; 12 bases line up with TRBD2. The CDR3 runs 18 residues. The J segment lost 6 bases and the V segment lost 7 bases, leaving 16 bases of the junction unmatched. CDR1 ENHRY and CDR2 SYGVKD come from the germline V gene. CDR3 amino acids: CAITGTSGLVLLGNEQFF. As DNA, the CDR3 is TGTGCCATCACCGGGACTAGCGGGTTAGTTCTCCTTGGCAATGAGCAGTTCTTC.

CDR3 in DNA: TGTGCCAGCAGTTGGGCTCAGAGTGAAAAACTGTTTTTT. Encoded protein: CASSWAQSEKLFF. This chain connects TRBV25-1 to TRBJ1-4; D gene unclear. Looked up from germline, CDR1 is MGHDK and CDR2 is SYGVNS. V was pared by 5 bases and J by 7 bases, with 11 bases between. The CDR3 covers 13 residues.

The V and J genes are TRBV12-3 or TRBV12-4 and TRBJ1-1; D is undetermined. Trimming took off 3 bases at V and 0 bases at J, with 5 bases between the two ends. The CDR3 runs 13 residues. The CDR3 protein is CASSFGLNTEAFF. DNA for the CDR3: TGTGCCAGCAGTTTTGGCCTGAACACTGAAGCTTTCTTT.

V is TRBV6-6 and J is TRBJ1-4; D is unclear. The CDR3 has 13 amino acids. Germline loops: CDR1 MNHNY, CDR2 SVGAGI (reference sequence). The V gene lost 0 bases and the J gene lost 5 bases, with 4 bases spanning the gap. Here the CDR3 DNA reads TGTGCCAGCAGTTACTCGGGCAATGAAAAACTGTTTTTT. Amino acids: CASSYSGNEKLFF.

To note about this clone: Other DNA sequences in this specimen translate into the identical CDR3. The rearrangement links TRBV5-1 to TRBJ1-1, with a weak D call TRBD1 (5 bases). Germline V gene lookup returns CDR1 SGHRS and CDR2 YFSETQ. V lost 3 bases to trimming and J lost 1 base, with 10 bases between them. This CDR3 comprises 14 residues. The CDR3 protein is CASSSQGANTEAFF. The CDR3 nucleotides are TGCGCCAGCAGCTCCCAGGGCGCGAACACTGAAGCTTTCTTT.

The genes are TRBV30 and TRBJ2-3, with D uncertain. CDR1 and CDR2 (germline): GTSNPN, SVGIG (reference sequence). V lost 2 bases and J lost 4, with 10 bases in between. The CDR3 consists of 13 residues. CDR3 nucleotides: TGTGCCTGGAGTCCCCCCCCCGCAGATACGCAGTATTTT. Translated, it gives CAWSPPPADTQYF.

This rearrangement joins TRBV29-1 to TRBJ2-1; D might be TRBD1 (6 bases). The CDR3 has 12 amino acids. Trimming removed 6 bases at V and 7 bases at J, with 13 bases between. CDR1 and CDR2 (germline): SQVTM, ANQGSEA. As DNA, the CDR3 is TGCAGCGTCGATTACAGGGCAAATGAGCAGTTCTTC. Translating it yields CSVDYRANEQFF.

The rearrangement links TRBV5-6 to TRBJ2-3, with a tentative D call TRBD2 (6 bases). CDR1 and CDR2 from the germline V gene are SGHDT and YYEEEE. The CDR3 is 14 residues long. V was trimmed by 4 bases and J by 2 bases, leaving 11 bases between them. The CDR3 sequence: CASSQRVSTDTQYF. The CDR3 bases are TGTGCCAGCAGCCAGCGGGTCTCCACAGATACGCAGTATTTT.

This clone was detected once. The chain links TRBV19 to TRBJ2-3; 10 positions agree with TRBD1. The germline CDR1 and CDR2 sequences are LNHDA and SQIVND (reference sequence). This CDR3 has 14 residues. The trim removed 6 bases at V and 3 bases at J, leaving 3 bases unmatched. This CDR3 reads CASRWTGGTDTQYF. The CDR3 coding sequence is TGTGCCAGTAGGTGGACAGGGGGGACAGATACGCAGTATTTT. Filled out from reference TRBV19 and TRBJ2-3, the complete variable domain reads DGGITQSPKYLFRKEGQNVTLSCEQNLNHDAMYWYRQDPGQGLRLIYYSQIVNDFQKGDIAEGYSVSREKKESFPLTVTSAQKNPTAFYLCASRWTGGTDTQYFGPGTRLTVL.

The V call is TRBV24-1, the J call TRBJ2-7, with 11 bases identical to TRBD2. This CDR3 is 16 amino acids long. V lost 3 bases and J lost 9; bases outside the gene matches: 12. The germline V gene encodes CDR1 KGHDR and CDR2 SFDVKD. CDR3 sequence reads: CATSDSTSGSKGGQYF. CDR3 bases: TGTGCCACCAGTGATAGCACTAGCGGGAGCAAGGGCGGGCAGTACTTC.

V is TRBV4-2 and J is TRBJ1-1, with unresolved D. Trimming stripped 3 bases from V and 11 bases from J, with 16 bases between. The CDR3 sequence is 13 residues long. Germline values: CDR1 LGHNA, CDR2 YNFKEQ. The CDR3 spells CASSQPRLELAFF. DNA for the CDR3: TGTGCCAGCAGCCAGCCCCGACTTGAATTGGCTTTCTTT.

The genes are TRBV10-2 and TRBJ2-3; D is possibly TRBD2 (5 bases). The CDR3 length is 14 residues. Germline V gene sequence: CDR1 WSHSY, CDR2 SAAADI. Trimming stripped 2 bases from V and 1 base from J, with 7 bases between. The CDR3 sequence: CASSEKEGTDTQYF. The CDR3 DNA follows: TGCGCCAGCAGTGAGAAGGAGGGCACAGATACGCAGTATTTT.

This clone has just a few counts. The chain carries TRBV5-1 and TRBJ2-2; 7 bases map to TRBD2. Looked up from germline, CDR1 is SGHRS and CDR2 is YFSETQ. V trimming: 4 bases; J trimming: 3 bases; junction bases outside the gene matches: 6. The CDR3 runs to 15 residues. The CDR3 DNA sequence: TGCGCCAGCAGCGCAGGGACTAAGGACACCGGGGAGCTGTTTTTT. Translated, it gives CASSAGTKDTGELFF.